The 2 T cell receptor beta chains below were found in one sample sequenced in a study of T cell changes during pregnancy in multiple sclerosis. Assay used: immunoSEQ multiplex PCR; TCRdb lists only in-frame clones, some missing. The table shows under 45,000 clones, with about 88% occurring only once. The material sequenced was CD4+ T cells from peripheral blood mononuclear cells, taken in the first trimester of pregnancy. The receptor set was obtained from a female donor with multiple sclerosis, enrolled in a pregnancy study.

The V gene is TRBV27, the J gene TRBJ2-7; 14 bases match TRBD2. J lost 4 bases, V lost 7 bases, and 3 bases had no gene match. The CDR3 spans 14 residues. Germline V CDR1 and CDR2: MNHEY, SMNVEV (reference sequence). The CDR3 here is CASKGLAGEYEQYF. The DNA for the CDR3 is TGTGCCAGCAAGGGACTAGCGGGAGAGTACGAGCAGTACTTC.

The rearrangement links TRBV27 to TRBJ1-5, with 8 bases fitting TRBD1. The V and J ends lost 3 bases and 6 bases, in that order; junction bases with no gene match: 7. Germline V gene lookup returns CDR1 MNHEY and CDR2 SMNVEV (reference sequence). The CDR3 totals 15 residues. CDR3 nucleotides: TGTGCCAGCAGTTTTAGGACAGGGATTAGTCAGCCCCAGCATTTT. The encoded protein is CASSFRTGISQPQHF.